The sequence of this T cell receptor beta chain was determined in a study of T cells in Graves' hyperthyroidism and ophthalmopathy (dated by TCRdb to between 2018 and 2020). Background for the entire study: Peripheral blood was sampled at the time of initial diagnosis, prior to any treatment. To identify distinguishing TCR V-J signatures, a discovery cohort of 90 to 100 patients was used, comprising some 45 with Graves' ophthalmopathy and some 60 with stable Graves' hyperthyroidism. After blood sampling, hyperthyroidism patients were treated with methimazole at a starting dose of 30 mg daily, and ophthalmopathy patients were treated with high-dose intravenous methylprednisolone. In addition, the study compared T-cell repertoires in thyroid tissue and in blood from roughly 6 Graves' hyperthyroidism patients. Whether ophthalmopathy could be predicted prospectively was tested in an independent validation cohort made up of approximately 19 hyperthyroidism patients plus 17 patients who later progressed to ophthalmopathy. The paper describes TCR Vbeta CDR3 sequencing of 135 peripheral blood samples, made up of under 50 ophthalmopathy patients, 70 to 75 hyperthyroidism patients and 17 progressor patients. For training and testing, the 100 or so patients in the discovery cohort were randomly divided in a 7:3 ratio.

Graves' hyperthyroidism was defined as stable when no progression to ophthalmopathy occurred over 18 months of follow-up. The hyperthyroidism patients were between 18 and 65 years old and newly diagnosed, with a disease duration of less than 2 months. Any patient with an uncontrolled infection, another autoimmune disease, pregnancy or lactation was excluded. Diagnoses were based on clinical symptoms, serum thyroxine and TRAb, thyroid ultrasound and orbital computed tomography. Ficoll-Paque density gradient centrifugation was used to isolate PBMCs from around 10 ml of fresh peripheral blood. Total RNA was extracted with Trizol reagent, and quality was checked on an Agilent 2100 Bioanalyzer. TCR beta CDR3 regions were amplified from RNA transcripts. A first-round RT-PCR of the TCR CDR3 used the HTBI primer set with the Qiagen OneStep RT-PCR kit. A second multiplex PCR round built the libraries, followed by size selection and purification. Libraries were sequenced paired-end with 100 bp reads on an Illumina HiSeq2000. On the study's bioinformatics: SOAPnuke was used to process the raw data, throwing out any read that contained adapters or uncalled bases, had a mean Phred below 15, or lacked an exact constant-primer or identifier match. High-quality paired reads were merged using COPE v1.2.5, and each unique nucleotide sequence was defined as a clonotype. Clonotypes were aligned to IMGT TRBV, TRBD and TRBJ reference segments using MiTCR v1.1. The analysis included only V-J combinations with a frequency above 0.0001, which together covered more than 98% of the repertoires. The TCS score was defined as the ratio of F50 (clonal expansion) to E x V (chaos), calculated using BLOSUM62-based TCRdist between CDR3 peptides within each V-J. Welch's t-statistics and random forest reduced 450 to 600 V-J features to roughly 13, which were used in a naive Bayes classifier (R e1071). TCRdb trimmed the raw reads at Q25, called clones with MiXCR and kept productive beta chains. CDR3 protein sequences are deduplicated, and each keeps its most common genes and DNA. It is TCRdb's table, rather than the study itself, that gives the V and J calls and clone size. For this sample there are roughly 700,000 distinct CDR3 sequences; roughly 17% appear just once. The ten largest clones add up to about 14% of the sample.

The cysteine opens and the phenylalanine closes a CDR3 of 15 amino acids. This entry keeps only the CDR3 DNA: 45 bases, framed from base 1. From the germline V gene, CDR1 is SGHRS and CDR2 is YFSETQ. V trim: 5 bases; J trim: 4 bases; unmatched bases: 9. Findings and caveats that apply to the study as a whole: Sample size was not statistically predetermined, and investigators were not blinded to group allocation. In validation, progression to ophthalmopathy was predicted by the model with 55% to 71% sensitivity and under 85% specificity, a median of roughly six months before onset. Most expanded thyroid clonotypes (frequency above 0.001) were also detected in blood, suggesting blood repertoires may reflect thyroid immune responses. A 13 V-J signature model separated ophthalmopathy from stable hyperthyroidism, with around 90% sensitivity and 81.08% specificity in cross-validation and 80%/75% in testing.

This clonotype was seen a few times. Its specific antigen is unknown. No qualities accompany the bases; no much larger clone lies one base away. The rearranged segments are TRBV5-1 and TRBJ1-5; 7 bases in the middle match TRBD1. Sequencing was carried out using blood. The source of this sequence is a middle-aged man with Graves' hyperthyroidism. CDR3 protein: CASSTTGQTNQPQHF. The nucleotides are TGCGCCAGCAGTACAACGGGACAGACAAATCAGCCCCAGCATTTT. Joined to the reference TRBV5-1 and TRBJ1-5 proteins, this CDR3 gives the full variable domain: KAGVTQTPRYLIKTRGQQVTLSCSPISGHRSVSWYQQTPGQGLQFLFEYFSETQRNKGNFPGRFSGRQFSNSRSEMNVSTLELGDSALYLCASSTTGQTNQPQHFGDGTRLSIL.